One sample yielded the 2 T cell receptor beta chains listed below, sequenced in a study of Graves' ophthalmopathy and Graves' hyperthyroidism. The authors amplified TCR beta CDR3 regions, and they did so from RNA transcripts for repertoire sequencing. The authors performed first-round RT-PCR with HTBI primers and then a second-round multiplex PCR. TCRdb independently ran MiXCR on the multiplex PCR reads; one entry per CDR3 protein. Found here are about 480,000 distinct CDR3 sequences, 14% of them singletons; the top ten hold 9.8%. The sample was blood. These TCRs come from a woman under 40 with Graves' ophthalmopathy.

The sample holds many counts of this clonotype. CDR3 in amino acids: CRPETERDGGSEAFF. The CDR3 coding sequence is TGCAGACCCGAGACAGAAAGAGATGGAGGTTCTGAAGCTTTCTTT. V usage is TRBV20-1 and J usage is TRBJ1-1; tentatively, D is TRBD1 (5 bases). This CDR3 is 15 amino acids long. CDR1 is DFQATT and CDR2 is SNEGSKA in the germline V gene (reference sequence).

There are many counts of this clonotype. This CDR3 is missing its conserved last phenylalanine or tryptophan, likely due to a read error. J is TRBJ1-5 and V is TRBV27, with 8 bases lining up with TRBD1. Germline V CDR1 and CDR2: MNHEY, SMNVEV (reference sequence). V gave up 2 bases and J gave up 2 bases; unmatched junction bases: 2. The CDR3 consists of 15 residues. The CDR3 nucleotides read TGTGCCAGCAGTTTAGACAGGGGAGGCAATCAGCCCCAGCATCTT. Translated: CASSLDRGGNQPQHL.